Below are 26 T cell receptor beta chains sequenced from a single sample in a study of cytomegalovirus exposure and HLA in healthy donors. Primers included in the PCR were 60 Vbeta and 13 Jbeta primers. Profiling relied on immunoSEQ multiplex PCR, and the TCRdb table lists in-frame clones only, not all of them. The sample lists 140,000 or so clones, 72% occurring once. Sequencing input: PBMCs. The receptors were gathered from a middle-aged man in good health and CMV-seronegative.

The CDR3 region is CASSRTGVKDQPQHF. For the CDR3, the DNA is TGTGCCAGCAGCCGTACGGGGGTGAAAGATCAGCCCCAGCATTTT. The chain joins TRBV6-5 to TRBJ1-5; D perhaps matches TRBD1 (5 bases). Germline-derived CDR1 and CDR2 are MNHEY and SVGAGI. The CDR3 is 15 amino acids. V was pared by 6 bases and J by 5 bases, with 17 bases between.

For the CDR3, the DNA is TGTGCCAGCAGTTTCGGGGTTTGGGCAGAAGCTTTCTTT. Translation: CASSFGVWAEAFF. The chain is built from TRBV27 and TRBJ1-1; D call uncertain. In germline, CDR1 is MNHEY, CDR2 SMNVEV (reference sequence). The CDR3 contains 13 residues. Trimming took 3 bases from V and 8 from J, leaving 13 bases between them.

This chain joins TRBV9 and TRBJ2-3; TRBD2 aligns across 7 bases. V shed 7 bases, J shed 7 bases, and the junction held 9 bases outside the gene matches. This CDR3 comprises 13 residues. Germline V CDR1 and CDR2: SGDLS, YYNGEE. For the CDR3, the DNA is TGTGCCAGCTCTAGCGGCAACATCCATACGCAGTATTTT. It is translated as CASSSGNIHTQYF.

The chain recombines TRBV7-8 with TRBJ2-1; 10 nucleotides match TRBD2. The ends lost 5 bases at V and 0 bases at J; junction bases unmatched: 7. The germline V gene encodes CDR1 SGHVS and CDR2 FQNEAQ. The CDR3 length is 17 residues. The CDR3 sequence is CASSGLAGVSSYNEQFF. The CDR3 DNA follows: TGTGCCAGCAGCGGCCTAGCGGGAGTCAGCTCCTACAATGAGCAGTTCTTC.

The V and J genes are TRBV29-1 and TRBJ2-7; 7 bases agree with TRBD1. V gave up 7 bases and J gave up 2 bases; unmatched junction bases: 8. This CDR3 region has 13 residues. CDR1 is SQVTM and CDR2 is ANQGSEA in the germline V gene. CDR3 sequence reads: CSGMTGSAYEQYF. The CDR3 DNA follows: TGCAGCGGAATGACAGGGAGCGCCTACGAGCAGTACTTC.

This chain uses TRBV2 with TRBJ2-7, with TRBD1 matching 8 bases. The CDR3 is 15 amino acids. V was clipped by 4 bases and J by 0 bases; unmatched bases: 5. Germline values: CDR1 SNHLY, CDR2 FYNNEI. The CDR3 DNA reads as TGTGCCAGCAGTGTAAAGGGACAGGCCTCCTACGAGCAGTACTTC. Its protein product is CASSVKGQASYEQYF. The complete variable domain, with remaining parts taken from reference TRBV2 and TRBJ2-7, reads EPEVTQTPSHQVTQMGQEVILRCVPISNHLYFYWYRQILGQKVEFLVSFYNNEISEKSEIFDDQFSVERPDGSNFTLKIRSTKLEDSAMYFCASSVKGQASYEQYFGPGTRLTVT.

The rearrangement joins TRBV6-1 to TRBJ2-7, with a possible D match to TRBD1 (5 bases). Trimming shortened V by 0 bases and J by 2 bases, and 11 bases separated the two germline ends. In germline, CDR1 is MNHNS, CDR2 SASEGT. The CDR3 loop spans 15 amino acids. CDR3 DNA sequence: TGTGCCAGCAGTGAAGCTGCAGGGTCACCCTACGAGCAGTACTTC. Translating gives CASSEAAGSPYEQYF.

The chain recombines TRBV6-5 with TRBJ2-7, with TRBD1 matching over 10 bases. Trimming cost V 6 bases and J 6 bases; bases outside gene matches: 8. CDR1 is MNHEY, CDR2 SVGAGI, per germline. The CDR3 has 14 amino acids. The CDR3 DNA reads TGTGCCAGCAGGCGCGACAGGGGGCCCGGCGAGCAGTACTTC. Its protein is CASRRDRGPGEQYF.

The chain employs TRBV2 and TRBJ2-5; D is unresolved. Trimming stripped 5 bases from V and 1 base from J, with 11 bases between. CDR1 SNHLY and CDR2 FYNNEI come from the germline V gene. The CDR3 consists of 14 residues. This CDR3 is CASSPLGAQETQYF. In DNA, the CDR3 is TGTGCCAGCAGTCCCCTAGGAGCCCAAGAGACCCAGTACTTC.

V and J are TRBV27 and TRBJ2-1; 9 bases align to TRBD2. The J segment lost 12 bases and the V segment lost 6 bases, leaving 12 bases of the junction unmatched. Per germline, CDR1 MNHEY and CDR2 SMNVEV (reference sequence). CDR3 size: 14 residues. The CDR3 loop is CASSPAGGPKRQFF. Here the CDR3 DNA reads TGTGCCAGCAGCCCAGCGGGAGGCCCCAAACGGCAGTTCTTC.

This clone was seen a handful of times. DNA for the CDR3: TGTGCCAGTAGTATAGGAGGTCCTAACTATGGCTACACCTTC. As protein: CASSIGGPNYGYTF. The genes are TRBV19 and TRBJ1-2; D gene unclear. V lost 1 base and J 0 bases, leaving 6 bases between the germline ends. This CDR3 has 14 amino acids. Germline lookup yields CDR1 LNHDA and CDR2 SQIVND (reference sequence).

The genes are TRBV5-1 and TRBJ1-1, with 8 bases fitting TRBD1. The CDR3 sequence is 13 residues long. V lost 1 base to trimming and J lost 4 bases; unmatched junction nucleotides: 0. From germline, CDR1 is SGHRS and CDR2 YFSETQ. CDR3 nucleotide sequence: TGCGCCAGCAGCTTGACAGGGGGCACTGAAGCTTTCTTT. It codes for CASSLTGGTEAFF.

This sequence joins TRBV4-1 and TRBJ2-7, with D perhaps TRBD2 (5 bases). Looked up from germline, CDR1 is MGHRA and CDR2 is YSYEKL. The CDR3 is 13 residues long. Trimming left V 4 bases short and J 7 bases short, with 14 bases between. The CDR3 loop is CASSLRRASEQYF. CDR3 nucleotide sequence: TGCGCCAGCAGCCTTCGGCGGGCGTCTGAGCAGTACTTC.

The CDR3 DNA sequence: TGTGCCAGCAGCTCCGTCACTAGTTTGGGTACGCAGTATTTT. It yields the protein CASSSVTSLGTQYF. The chain uses TRBV7-6 and TRBJ2-3, with D maybe TRBD2 (5 bases). This CDR3 comprises 14 residues. Trimming cost V 4 bases and J 8 bases, with 16 bases left between them. Germline values: CDR1 SGHVS, CDR2 FNYEAQ.

The chain carries TRBV18 and TRBJ2-1; 15 bases are a match to TRBD2. The germline V gene has CDR1 KGHSH and CDR2 LQKENI. The V segment lost 3 bases and the J segment 9 bases; nucleotides outside the gene matches: 3. The CDR3 has 15 amino acids. CDR3 region: CASSPGLAGGREQFF. The CDR3 DNA is TGTGCCAGCTCACCTGGACTAGCGGGGGGGCGTGAGCAGTTCTTC.

The chain carries TRBV6-1 and TRBJ1-1; D is possibly TRBD1 (6 bases). V gave up 2 bases and J gave up 6 bases, with 16 bases separating them. Germline V CDR1 and CDR2: MNHNS, SASEGT. CDR3 length: 15 residues. CDR3 in DNA: TGTGCCAGCAGTGAACACCGACAGGTGAGGCCTGAAGCTTTCTTT. Encoded protein: CASSEHRQVRPEAFF.

The J gene is TRBJ1-2, the V gene TRBV11-2; maybe TRBD1 (6 bases). The CDR3 length is 14 residues. Germline-derived CDR1 and CDR2 are SGHAT and FQNNGV. Trimming took off 5 bases at V and 6 bases at J, with 16 bases between the two ends. Here the CDR3 reads CASSLHPGGHGYTF. In DNA, the CDR3 is TGTGCCAGCAGCCTTCATCCGGGGGGCCATGGCTACACCTTC.

The CDR3 bases are TGTGCCAGCAGCCCGGACAGGGGGATCGGCGGGGAGCTGTTTTTT. Translation: CASSPDRGIGGELFF. This sequence joins TRBV5-4 and TRBJ2-2, with TRBD1 identical over 10 bases. The germline V gene has CDR1 SGHNT and CDR2 YYREEE (reference sequence). Trimming at V came to 4 bases and at J to 7 bases, leaving 7 bases not matched to a gene. The CDR3 spans 15 residues.

This chain links TRBV9 with TRBJ1-4; D not resolved. V dropped 2 bases and J dropped 4 bases, with 9 bases sitting between them. The germline V gene encodes CDR1 SGDLS and CDR2 YYNGEE. CDR3 size: 14 residues. CDR3 in amino acids: CASSVGGINEKLFF. The CDR3 DNA is TGTGCCAGCAGCGTCGGAGGTATTAATGAAAAACTGTTTTTT.

CDR3: CASRRTASYEQYF. In DNA, the CDR3 is TGTGCCAGCAGGAGGACAGCCTCCTACGAGCAGTACTTC. The rearrangement joins TRBV6-1 to TRBJ2-7, with a weak D call TRBD1 (6 bases). The CDR3 is made up of 13 amino acids. V was trimmed by 6 bases and J by 0 bases, leaving 9 bases between them. CDR1 is MNHNS and CDR2 is SASEGT in the germline V gene.

This chain connects TRBV19 to TRBJ2-1, with 8 bases matching TRBD2. The CDR3 spans 17 residues. The J segment lost 6 bases and the V segment lost 4 bases, leaving 14 bases of the junction unmatched. Germline CDR1 LNHDA, CDR2 SQIVND (reference sequence). The CDR3 here is CASSKSQTWTSSNEQFF. Here the CDR3 DNA reads TGTGCCAGTAGTAAGTCCCAGACCTGGACTAGCTCCAATGAGCAGTTCTTC.

The rearrangement joins TRBV5-1 to TRBJ2-1; D is unresolved. The V end was cut by 1 base, the J end by 7 bases, with 27 bases between. The CDR3 totals 19 residues. CDR1 SGHRS and CDR2 YFSETQ come from the germline V gene. The CDR3 DNA is TGCGCCAGCAGCTTGCCTCGGCTAGTCTCCCGAGTGAGTTTAAATGAGCAGTTCTTC. Encoded protein: CASSLPRLVSRVSLNEQFF.

The V call is TRBV5-1, the J call TRBJ1-1; TRBD1 agrees at 8 bases. The CDR3 has 18 residues. Germline values: CDR1 SGHRS, CDR2 YFSETQ. Trimming cost V 2 bases and J 1 base; bases outside gene matches: 13. The CDR3 region has the DNA TGCGCCAGCAGCTTAAGTCGAAGGACAGGGCCTCGGAACACTGAAGCTTTCTTT. It encodes CASSLSRRTGPRNTEAFF.

This clone has more than one count but fewer than ten. The rearrangement links TRBV4-1 to TRBJ2-5; perhaps TRBD2 as D (7 bases). Germline CDR1 MGHRA, CDR2 YSYEKL. V lost 3 bases to trimming and J lost 5 bases, with 16 bases between them. This CDR3 has 15 amino acids. The CDR3 DNA sequence: TGCGCCAGCAGCCACCTGGAGAGGGGGGGGGAGACCCAGTACTTC. Its protein is CASSHLERGGETQYF.

The genes are TRBV2 and TRBJ1-5; possibly TRBD1 for D (6 bases). This CDR3 region has 14 residues. Germline CDR1 and CDR2: SNHLY and FYNNEI. V was pared by 3 bases and J by 2 bases, with 8 bases between. The CDR3, as DNA: TGTGCCAGCAGTGACAGGGGAGGCAATCAGCCCCAGCATTTT. It yields the protein CASSDRGGNQPQHF.

This clone was seen a few times. The rearrangement uses TRBV18 and TRBJ2-1, with TRBD2 identical over 16 bases. The CDR3 sequence is 15 residues long. The J segment lost 13 bases and the V segment lost 3 bases, leaving 6 bases of the junction unmatched. Germline assignment: CDR1 KGHSH and CDR2 LQKENI. The CDR3 reads CASSPGTSGRAEQFF. Here the CDR3 DNA reads TGTGCCAGCTCACCCGGGACTAGCGGGAGGGCGGAACAGTTCTTC.